Shown below are 8 T cell receptor beta chains from a single sample sequenced in a study of blood T cell repertoires in COVID-19 (dated by TCRdb to 2018 to 2020). The library was prepared using the immunoSEQ multiplex PCR assay. This is the immuneACCESS table as TCRdb keeps it, with only in-frame sequences that have V and J called. A part of the clones is gone; compared with another copy, unresolved V genes explain less than half, and the rest is unexplained. Counted in this sample were fewer than 50,000 clones; around 84% of them appeared once. The top ten constitute 1.5% to 2% of the sample. The sample was peripheral blood. The receptor source for this set is a man between 60 and 75 years old with COVID-19, enrolled during active disease.

The chain's CDR3 is CASSLAQGAYGYTF. Written as DNA, the CDR3 is TGTGCCAGCAGTTTAGCCCAGGGGGCCTATGGCTACACCTTC. This rearrangement joins TRBV27 to TRBJ1-2, with 8 bases that match TRBD1. CDR1 is MNHEY, CDR2 SMNVEV, per germline (reference sequence). The V and J ends lost 2 bases and 4 bases, in that order; junction bases with no gene match: 3. The CDR3 runs 14 residues.

The chain's CDR3 is CASSSADRTNTEAFF. CDR3 DNA sequence: TGTGCCAGCAGCTCCGCGGACAGGACGAACACTGAAGCTTTCTTT. The chain uses TRBV7-9 and TRBJ1-1; TRBD1 matches 7 bases. Trimming at V came to 4 bases and at J to 1 base, leaving 6 bases not matched to a gene. The V gene's germline CDR1 is SEHNR and CDR2 FQNEAQ (reference sequence). The CDR3 sequence is 15 residues long.

The DNA of the CDR3 is TGTGCCTGGAGTGGACAGGGGGGAATTGCCGGGGAGCTGTTTTTT. Residues: CAWSGQGGIAGELFF. The genes are TRBV30 and TRBJ2-2, with 9 nucleotides matching TRBD1. This CDR3 spans 15 amino acids. V lost 1 base, J lost 6 bases, and 6 bases stayed unmatched. Germline CDR1 and CDR2: GTSNPN and SVGIG (reference sequence).

The chain carries TRBV18 and TRBJ2-1; D is unclear. Germline assignment: CDR1 KGHSH and CDR2 LQKENI. V lost 0 bases to trimming and J lost 12 bases, with 15 bases between them. The CDR3 has 14 amino acids. The CDR3 sequence: CASSPPSVVPLQFF. The CDR3 coding sequence is TGTGCCAGCTCACCACCGTCGGTGGTACCCCTGCAGTTCTTC.

V is TRBV3-1 (or the pseudogene TRBV3-2) and J is TRBJ1-1, with D possibly being TRBD1 (6 bases). This CDR3 is 14 amino acids long. The V end was cut by 1 base, the J end by 5 bases, with 11 bases between. Germline V CDR1 and CDR2: LGHDT, YNNKEL (reference sequence). The CDR3 DNA follows: TGTGCCAGCAGCCAAGTAGGGGGAGAGACTGAAGCTTTCTTT. Protein product: CASSQVGGETEAFF.

The genes are TRBV5-1 and TRBJ2-3, with 12 bases fitting TRBD2. The CDR3 is made up of 16 amino acids. J lost 2 bases, V lost 3 bases, and 4 bases had no gene match. CDR1 SGHRS and CDR2 YFSETQ come from the germline V gene. CDR3 DNA sequence: TGCGCCAGCAGCTCCGGACTAGCGGGATTCACAGATACGCAGTATTTT. Its protein is CASSSGLAGFTDTQYF.

The gene calls are TRBV11-3 and TRBJ2-1; 8 nucleotides agree with TRBD1. The V segment lost 5 bases and the J segment 0 bases; nucleotides outside the gene matches: 6. The CDR3 has 16 residues. Germline-derived CDR1 and CDR2 are SGHNT and YENEEA. Written as DNA, the CDR3 is TGTGCCAGCAGCGCCCGGACAGGGAGCTCCTACAATGAGCAGTTCTTC. It codes for CASSARTGSSYNEQFF.

The V gene is TRBV2, the J gene TRBJ2-1; D is perhaps TRBD2 (6 bases). Germline V CDR1 and CDR2: SNHLY, FYNNEI. The germline V and J ends were trimmed by 11 bases and 3 bases, with 11 bases remaining between them. CDR3 length: 12 amino acids. CDR3 loop: CAGGLDYNEQFF. The DNA for the CDR3 is TGTGCCGGGGGACTTGACTACAATGAGCAGTTCTTC.